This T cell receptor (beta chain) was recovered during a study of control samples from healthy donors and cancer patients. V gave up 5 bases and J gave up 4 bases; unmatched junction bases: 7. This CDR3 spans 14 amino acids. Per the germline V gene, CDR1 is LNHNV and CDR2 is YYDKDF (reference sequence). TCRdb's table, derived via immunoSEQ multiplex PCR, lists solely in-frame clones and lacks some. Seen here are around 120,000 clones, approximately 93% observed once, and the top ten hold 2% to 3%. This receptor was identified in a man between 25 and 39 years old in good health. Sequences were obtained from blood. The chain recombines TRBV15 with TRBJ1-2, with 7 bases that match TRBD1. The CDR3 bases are TGTGCCACCAGCGGATTACAGGGGACCTATGGCTACACCTTC. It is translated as CATSGLQGTYGYTF. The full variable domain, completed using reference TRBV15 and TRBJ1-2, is DAMVIQNPRYQVTQFGKPVTLSCSQTLNHNVMYWYQQKSSQAPKLLFHYYDKDFNNEADTPDNFQSRRPNTSFCFLDIRSPGLGDTAMYLCATSGLQGTYGYTFGSGTRLTVV.